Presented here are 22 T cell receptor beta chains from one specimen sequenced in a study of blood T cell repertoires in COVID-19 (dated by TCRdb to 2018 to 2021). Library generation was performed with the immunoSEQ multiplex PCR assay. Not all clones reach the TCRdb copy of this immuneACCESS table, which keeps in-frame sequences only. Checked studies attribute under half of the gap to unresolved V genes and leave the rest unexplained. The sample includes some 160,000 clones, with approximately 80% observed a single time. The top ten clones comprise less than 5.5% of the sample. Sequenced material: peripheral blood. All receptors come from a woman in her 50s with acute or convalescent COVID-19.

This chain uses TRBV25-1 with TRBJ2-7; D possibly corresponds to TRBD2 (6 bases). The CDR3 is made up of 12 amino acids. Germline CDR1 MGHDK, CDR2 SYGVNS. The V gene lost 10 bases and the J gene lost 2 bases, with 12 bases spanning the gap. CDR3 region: CATRGDAYEQYF. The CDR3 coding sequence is TGTGCCACCCGCGGGGACGCCTACGAGCAGTACTTC.

DNA for the CDR3: TGTGCCATCAGTGAGACGGACAGCGGAAAACTGTTTTTT. Protein: CAISETDSGKLFF. The chain employs TRBV10-3 and TRBJ1-4; D is possibly TRBD1 (6 bases). The CDR3 length is 13 residues. Trimming took 2 bases from V and 10 from J, leaving 11 bases between them. Germline CDR1 ENHRY, CDR2 SYGVKD.

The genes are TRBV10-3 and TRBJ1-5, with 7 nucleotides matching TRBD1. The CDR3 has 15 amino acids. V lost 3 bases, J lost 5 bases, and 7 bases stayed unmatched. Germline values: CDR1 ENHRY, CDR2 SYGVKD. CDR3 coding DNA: TGTGCCATCAGTGAAGGGGGCAGGATTGATCAGCCCCAGCATTTT. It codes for CAISEGGRIDQPQHF.

The CDR3 DNA follows: TGTGCCAGCAGCCGAGGACAGGGGCGGGATGAGCAGTTCTTC. This gives the protein CASSRGQGRDEQFF. The genes are TRBV5-8 and TRBJ2-1; 9 bases map to TRBD1. Germline CDR1 and CDR2: SGHTS and YDEGEE. This CDR3 spans 14 amino acids. The junction had 7 bases not matched to a gene; V was cut back by 4 bases and J by 8 bases. Drawing the rest from reference TRBV5-8 and TRBJ2-1, the complete variable domain is EAGVTQSPTHLIKTRGQQATLRCSPISGHTSVYWYQQALGLGLQFLLWYDEGEERNRGNFPPRFSGRQFPNYSSELNVNALELEDSALYLCASSRGQGRDEQFFGPGTRLTVL.

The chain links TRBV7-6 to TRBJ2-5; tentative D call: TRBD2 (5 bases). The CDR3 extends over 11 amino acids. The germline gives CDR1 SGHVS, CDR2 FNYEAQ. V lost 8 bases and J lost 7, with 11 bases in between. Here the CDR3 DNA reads TGTGCCAGCTCCCCGGGATCGACCCAGTACTTC. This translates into CASSPGSTQYF. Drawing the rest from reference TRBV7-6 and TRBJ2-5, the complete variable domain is GAGVSQSPRYKVTKRGQDVALRCDPISGHVSLYWYRQALGQGPEFLTYFNYEAQQDKSGLPNDRFSAERPEGSISTLTIQRTEQRDSAMYRCASSPGSTQYFGPGTRLLVL.

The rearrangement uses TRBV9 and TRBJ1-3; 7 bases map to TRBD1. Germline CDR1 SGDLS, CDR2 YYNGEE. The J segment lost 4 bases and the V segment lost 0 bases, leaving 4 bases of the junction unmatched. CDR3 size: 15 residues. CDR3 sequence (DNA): TGTGCCAGCAGCGTAGGACAGGGAGGAGGAAACACCATATATTTT. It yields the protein CASSVGQGGGNTIYF. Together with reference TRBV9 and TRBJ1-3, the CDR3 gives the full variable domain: DSGVTQTPKHLITATGQRVTLRCSPRSGDLSVYWYQQSLDQGLQFLIQYYNGEERAKGNILERFSAQQFPDLHSELNLSSLELGDSALYFCASSVGQGGGNTIYFGEGSWLTVV.

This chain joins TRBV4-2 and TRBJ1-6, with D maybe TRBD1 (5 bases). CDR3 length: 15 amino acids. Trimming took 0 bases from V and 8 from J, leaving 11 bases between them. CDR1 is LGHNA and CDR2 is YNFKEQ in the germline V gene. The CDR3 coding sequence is TGTGCCAGCAGCCAAGACAGGGTCCGGGATTCACCCCTCCACTTT. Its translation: CASSQDRVRDSPLHF.

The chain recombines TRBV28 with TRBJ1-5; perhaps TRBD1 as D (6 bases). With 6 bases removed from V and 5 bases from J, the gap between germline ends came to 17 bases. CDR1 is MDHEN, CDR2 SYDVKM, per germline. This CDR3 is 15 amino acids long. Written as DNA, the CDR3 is TGTGCCAGCAGCCAAGTCGAGGGGGTGCATCAGCCCCAGCATTTT. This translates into CASSQVEGVHQPQHF.

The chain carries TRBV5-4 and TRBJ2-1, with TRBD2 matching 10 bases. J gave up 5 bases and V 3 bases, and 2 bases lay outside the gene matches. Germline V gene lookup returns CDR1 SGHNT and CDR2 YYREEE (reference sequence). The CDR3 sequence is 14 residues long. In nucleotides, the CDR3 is TGTGCCAGCAGCTCCACTAGCGGGGACAATGAGCAGTTCTTC. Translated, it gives CASSSTSGDNEQFF.

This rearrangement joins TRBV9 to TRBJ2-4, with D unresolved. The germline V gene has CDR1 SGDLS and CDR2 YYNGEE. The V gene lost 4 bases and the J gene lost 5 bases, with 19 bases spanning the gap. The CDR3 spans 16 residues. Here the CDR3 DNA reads TGTGCCAGCAGCCCCCGACTCGAGTCTTGGGAAAACATTCAGTACTTC. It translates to CASSPRLESWENIQYF.

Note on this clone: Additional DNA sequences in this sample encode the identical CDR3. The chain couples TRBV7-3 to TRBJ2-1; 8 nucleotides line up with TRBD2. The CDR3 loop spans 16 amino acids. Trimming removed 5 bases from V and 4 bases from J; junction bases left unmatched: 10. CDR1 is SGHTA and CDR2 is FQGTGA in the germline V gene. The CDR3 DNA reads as TGTGCCAGCAGCCCCCACCTGGCGGGAGGATACAATGAGCAGTTCTTC. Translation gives CASSPHLAGGYNEQFF.

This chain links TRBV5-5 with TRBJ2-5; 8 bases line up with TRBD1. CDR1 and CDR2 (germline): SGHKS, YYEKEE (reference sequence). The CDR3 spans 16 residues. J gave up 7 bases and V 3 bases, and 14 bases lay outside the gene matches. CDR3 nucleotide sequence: TGTGCCAGCAGCTCAAGGACAGGGTCCCCCCCGCGGACCCAGTACTTC. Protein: CASSSRTGSPPRTQYF.

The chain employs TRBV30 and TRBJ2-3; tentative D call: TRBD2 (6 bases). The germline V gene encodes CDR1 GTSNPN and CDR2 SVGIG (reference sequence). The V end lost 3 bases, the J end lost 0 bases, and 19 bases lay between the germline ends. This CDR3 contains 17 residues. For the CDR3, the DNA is TGTGCCTGGAGCCACTTTAGGGCGGGGAGTAGCACAGATACGCAGTATTTT. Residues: CAWSHFRAGSSTDTQYF.

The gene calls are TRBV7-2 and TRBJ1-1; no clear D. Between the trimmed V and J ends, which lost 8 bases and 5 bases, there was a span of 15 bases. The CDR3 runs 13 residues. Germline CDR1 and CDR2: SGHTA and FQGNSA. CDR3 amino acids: CASQILSGTEAFF. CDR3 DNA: TGTGCCAGCCAGATTCTGTCGGGAACTGAAGCTTTCTTT.

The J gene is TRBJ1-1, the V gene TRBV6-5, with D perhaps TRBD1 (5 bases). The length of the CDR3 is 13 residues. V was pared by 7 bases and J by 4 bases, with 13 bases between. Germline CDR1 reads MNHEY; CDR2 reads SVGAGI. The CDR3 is CASTSGGITEAFF. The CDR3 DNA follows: TGTGCCAGCACCTCGGGGGGGATCACTGAAGCTTTCTTT.

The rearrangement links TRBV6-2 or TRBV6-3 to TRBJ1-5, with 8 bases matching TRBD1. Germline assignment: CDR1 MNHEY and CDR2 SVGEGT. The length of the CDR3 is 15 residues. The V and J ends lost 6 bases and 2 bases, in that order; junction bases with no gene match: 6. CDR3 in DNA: TGTGCCAGCAGACCTCAGGGGGCGGGCAATCAGCCCCAGCATTTT. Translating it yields CASRPQGAGNQPQHF.

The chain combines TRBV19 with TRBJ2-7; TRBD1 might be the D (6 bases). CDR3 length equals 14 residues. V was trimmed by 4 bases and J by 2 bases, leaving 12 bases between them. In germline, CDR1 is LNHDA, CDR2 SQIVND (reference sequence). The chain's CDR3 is CASSSPGQTYEQYF. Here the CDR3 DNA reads TGTGCCAGTAGTAGTCCAGGACAGACCTACGAGCAGTACTTC.

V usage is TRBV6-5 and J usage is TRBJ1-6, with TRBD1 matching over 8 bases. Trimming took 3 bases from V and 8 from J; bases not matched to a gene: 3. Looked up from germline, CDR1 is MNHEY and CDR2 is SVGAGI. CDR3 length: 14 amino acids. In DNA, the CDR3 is TGTGCCAGCAGTTATTTACAGGGGGATTCACCCCTCCACTTT. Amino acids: CASSYLQGDSPLHF.

CDR3 sequence (DNA): TGTGCCAGCAGCCAGAGACAGGGGTTTGCGTCACCCCTCCACTTT. Translated, it gives CASSQRQGFASPLHF. The rearrangement links TRBV14 to TRBJ1-6; 8 positions agree with TRBD1. The V gene's germline CDR1 is SGHDN and CDR2 FVKESK. The V segment lost 3 bases and the J segment 10 bases; nucleotides outside the gene matches: 8. The CDR3 runs 15 residues.

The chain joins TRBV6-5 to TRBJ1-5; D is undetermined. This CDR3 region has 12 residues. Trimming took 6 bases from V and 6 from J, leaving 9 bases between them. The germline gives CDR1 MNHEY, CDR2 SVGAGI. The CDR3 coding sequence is TGTGCCAGCAGGGACTTTAGTCAGCCCCAGCATTTT. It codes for CASRDFSQPQHF.

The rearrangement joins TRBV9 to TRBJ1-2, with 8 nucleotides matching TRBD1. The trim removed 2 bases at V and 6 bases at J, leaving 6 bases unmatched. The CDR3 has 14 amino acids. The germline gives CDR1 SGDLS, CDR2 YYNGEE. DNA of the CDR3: TGTGCCAGCAGCGTGGGGCAGGGGGCGCATGGCTACACCTTC. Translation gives CASSVGQGAHGYTF.

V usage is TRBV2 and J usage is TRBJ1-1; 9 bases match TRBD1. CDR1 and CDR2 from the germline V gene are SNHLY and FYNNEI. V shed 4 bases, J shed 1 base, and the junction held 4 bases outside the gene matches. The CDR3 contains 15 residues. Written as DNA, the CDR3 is TGTGCCAGCAGTGGACAGGGGGTGGAGAACACTGAAGCTTTCTTT. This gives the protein CASSGQGVENTEAFF.